Below are 17 T cell receptor beta chains sequenced from a single sample in a study of cytomegalovirus exposure and HLA in healthy donors. In the PCR, 60 Vbeta and 13 Jbeta primers were used. The method was immunoSEQ multiplex PCR; TCRdb's version includes in-frame clones alone and lacks a portion of them. This sample has about 180,000 clones; approximately 73% occur once, and the top ten carry around 2.3%. Sequencing was done on a sample of PBMCs. The source is a woman aged 25 to 39 in good health and CMV-seropositive.

This clone was counted a single time. The chain recombines TRBV9 with TRBJ2-1; D may be TRBD2 (6 bases). Deletions cut 7 bases from V and 1 base from J, with 6 bases between. The CDR3 contains 12 residues. Germline V lookup: CDR1 SGDLS, CDR2 YYNGEE. The CDR3 loop is CASGGSYNEQFF. The CDR3 region has the DNA TGTGCCAGCGGGGGGTCCTACAATGAGCAGTTCTTC.

The chain is built from TRBV19 and TRBJ1-2; 7 bases align to TRBD1. This CDR3 region has 13 residues. From germline, CDR1 is LNHDA and CDR2 SQIVND (reference sequence). V gave up 4 bases and J gave up 4 bases; unmatched junction bases: 3. In DNA, the CDR3 is TGTGCCAGTAGTAAGGGACAGATCTATGGCTACACCTTC. This translates into CASSKGQIYGYTF.

The V call is TRBV7-9, the J call TRBJ2-5; 8 bases are a match to TRBD1. Matching the DNA end better, TRBJ2-7 makes the J call doubtful. The CDR3 has 14 amino acids. Germline assignment: CDR1 SEHNR and CDR2 FQNEAQ (reference sequence). The CDR3 nucleotides read TGTGCCAGCAGCATACAGGGGGACTCCTACGAGCAGTACTTC. This translates into CASSIQGDSYEQYF.

V usage is TRBV5-1 and J usage is TRBJ1-1; perhaps TRBD1 as D (5 bases). Germline V gene data show CDR1 as SGHRS and CDR2 as YFSETQ. The CDR3 contains 13 residues. The V end lost 5 bases, the J end lost 3 bases, and 11 bases lay between the germline ends. Written as DNA, the CDR3 is TGCGCCAGCAGGAACTGGGGGGACACTGAAGCTTTCTTT. Translation: CASRNWGDTEAFF.

The rearrangement uses TRBV7-2 and TRBJ1-2, with 12 nucleotides matching TRBD1. CDR1 SGHTA and CDR2 FQGNSA come from the germline V gene. Trimming removed 5 bases from V and 8 bases from J; junction bases left unmatched: 9. The CDR3 has 15 residues. CDR3 residues: CASSPPGQGAQGYTF. The CDR3 DNA sequence: TGTGCCAGCAGCCCTCCGGGACAGGGGGCTCAAGGCTACACCTTC.

V and J are TRBV9 and TRBJ1-2; D remains ambiguous. V was trimmed by 7 bases and J by 5 bases, leaving 15 bases between them. The CDR3 totals 13 residues. CDR1 SGDLS and CDR2 YYNGEE come from the germline V gene. The CDR3: CASGNRGDYGYTF. The CDR3, as DNA: TGTGCCAGCGGTAATCGGGGAGATTATGGCTACACCTTC. Variable domain in full (rest from reference TRBV9 and TRBJ1-2): DSGVTQTPKHLITATGQRVTLRCSPRSGDLSVYWYQQSLDQGLQFLIQYYNGEERAKGNILERFSAQQFPDLHSELNLSSLELGDSALYFCASGNRGDYGYTFGSGTRLTVV.

This chain links TRBV21-1 with TRBJ2-6; the table names TRBD1, a call not compared with the DNA. TRBV21-1 is labeled a pseudogene. The CDR3 totals 17 residues. CDR3 in DNA: TGTGCCAGCAGCACCCGGGACAGGGCGCCTGGGGCCAACGGCCTGACTTTC. Amino acids: CASSTRDRAPGANGLTF.

The rearrangement links TRBV11-3 to TRBJ1-1; 7 bases agree with TRBD1. This CDR3 comprises 16 residues. J gave up 4 bases and V 1 base, and 9 bases lay outside the gene matches. Germline assignment: CDR1 SGHNT and CDR2 YENEEA. The CDR3 reads CASSLVPLQGGTEAFF. The CDR3 DNA reads TGTGCCAGCAGCTTAGTACCGCTCCAGGGGGGCACTGAAGCTTTCTTT.

This chain uses TRBV19 with TRBJ2-3, with no clear D. V lost 6 bases to trimming and J lost 4 bases, with 14 bases between them. CDR3 length equals 14 residues. The germline gives CDR1 LNHDA, CDR2 SQIVND (reference sequence). CDR3 nucleotide sequence: TGTGCCAGTAGCCCGATAGAATCGGCAGATACGCAGTATTTT. Protein: CASSPIESADTQYF.

The chain uses TRBV11-2 and TRBJ2-7; 7 bases are shared with TRBD1. Trimming took 4 bases from V and 2 from J; bases not matched to a gene: 5. The CDR3 is 14 amino acids. The germline gives CDR1 SGHAT, CDR2 FQNNGV. The CDR3 spells CASSSVTGAYEQYF. The CDR3 DNA reads TGTGCCAGCAGCTCGGTCACAGGGGCCTACGAGCAGTACTTC.

V is TRBV6-5 and J is TRBJ2-7; 8 positions agree with TRBD1. The CDR3 spans 13 residues. Germline V CDR1 and CDR2: MNHEY, SVGAGI. Trimming at V came to 6 bases and at J to 3 bases, leaving 4 bases not matched to a gene. CDR3 sequence: CASSRTGLYEQYF. The DNA for the CDR3 is TGTGCCAGCAGCCGGACAGGGCTCTACGAGCAGTACTTC.

The V and J genes are TRBV21-1 and TRBJ1-5. TRBV21-1 is a pseudogene. The CDR3 spans 14 residues. The CDR3 DNA reads as TGTGCCAGCAGGGTAGGGGGGGCTAATCAGCCCCAGCATTTT. Protein product: CASRVGGANQPQHF.

The V call is TRBV5-4, the J call TRBJ2-1; 10 bases are a match to TRBD1. Germline V gives CDR1 SGHNT, CDR2 YYREEE (reference sequence). The CDR3 has 14 amino acids. V lost 3 bases, J lost 6 bases, and 3 bases stayed unmatched. CDR3 bases: TGTGCCAGCAGCTCTAGACAGGGGGCCAATGAGCAGTTCTTC. It is translated as CASSSRQGANEQFF.

The chain couples TRBV4-2 to TRBJ2-3; a possible D gene is TRBD2 (5 bases). The CDR3 extends over 14 amino acids. Looked up from germline, CDR1 is LGHNA and CDR2 is YNFKEQ. Trimming pared 0 bases from V and 5 bases from J, leaving 9 bases between. The DNA of the CDR3 is TGTGCCAGCAGCCAAGAGTACCGGGGAGATACGCAGTATTTT. Translating gives CASSQEYRGDTQYF.

The rearrangement uses TRBV6-4 and TRBJ2-2; D possibly corresponds to TRBD1 (7 bases). CDR3 length: 14 amino acids. The V and J ends lost 5 bases and 4 bases respectively, with 11 bases between them. CDR1 and CDR2 from the germline V gene are MRHNA and SNTAGT. In DNA form, the CDR3 reads TGTGCCAGCAGTACAGGGGAGGTCACCGGGGAGCTGTTTTTT. Encoded protein: CASSTGEVTGELFF.

This clone was counted once. The CDR3 DNA is TGTGCCAGCAGCTTAGGAACTAGCGGATCCTACGAGCAGTACTTC. As protein: CASSLGTSGSYEQYF. The chain links TRBV11-3 to TRBJ2-7, with 8 bases identical to TRBD2. Trimming cost V 1 base and J 1 base; bases outside gene matches: 3. Germline V gene sequence: CDR1 SGHNT, CDR2 YENEEA. The CDR3 extends over 15 amino acids.

V gene TRBV4-1 combines with J gene TRBJ1-2; D gene ambiguous. The CDR3 is 15 amino acids. V was pared by 0 bases and J by 2 bases, with 10 bases between. The germline gives CDR1 MGHRA, CDR2 YSYEKL. The CDR3: CASSQDLGGNYGYTF. The CDR3 coding sequence is TGCGCCAGCAGCCAAGATCTGGGCGGGAACTATGGCTACACCTTC.